These 21 T cell receptor beta chains share one sample of origin, sequenced in a study of T cell changes during pregnancy in multiple sclerosis. Sequencing used immunoSEQ multiplex PCR; TCRdb keeps in-frame clones, though not all of them. The sample shows about 77,000 clones, approximately 90% of them seen only once. Source: peripheral blood, taken before pregnancy. The receptors originated from a female donor with multiple sclerosis, enrolled in a pregnancy study.

The V call is TRBV7-3, the J call TRBJ2-1; D gene unclear. CDR1 is SGHTA, CDR2 FQGTGA, per germline. V dropped 5 bases and J dropped 8 bases, with 19 bases sitting between them. The CDR3 is made up of 15 amino acids. Written as DNA, the CDR3 is TGTGCCAGCAGCCTCCCTTGGGCCCAGGCCGATGAGCAGTTCTTC. It codes for CASSLPWAQADEQFF.

The chain links TRBV19 to TRBJ2-7; TRBD1 matches at 7 bases. V lost 5 bases and J lost 0; bases outside the gene matches: 4. The CDR3 totals 14 residues. The V gene's germline CDR1 is LNHDA and CDR2 SQIVND (reference sequence). The CDR3 protein is CASSGHRGSYEQYF. The CDR3 DNA reads as TGTGCCAGTAGTGGTCACAGGGGCTCCTACGAGCAGTACTTC.

The CDR3 coding sequence is TGTGCCAGCAGCGCCAGACAGGGGTGGCAGCCCCAGCATTTT. This sequence encodes CASSARQGWQPQHF. The chain uses TRBV5-6 and TRBJ1-5; 8 bases align to TRBD1. After removal of 4 bases from V and 7 bases from J, the junction contained 7 bases not matched to a gene. The CDR3 consists of 14 residues. Looked up from germline, CDR1 is SGHDT and CDR2 is YYEEEE.

This chain connects TRBV10-2 to TRBJ2-5, with 14 bases identical to TRBD2. V shed 5 bases, J shed 3 bases, and the junction held 2 bases outside the gene matches. The CDR3 loop spans 15 amino acids. Looked up from germline, CDR1 is WSHSY and CDR2 is SAAADI. The CDR3 bases are TGCGCCAGCAGTTGGGGACTAGCGGGGGAAGAGACCCAGTACTTC. Translating it yields CASSWGLAGEETQYF.

The V gene is TRBV19, the J gene TRBJ1-6, with D possibly being TRBD1 (5 bases). The CDR3 is 15 residues long. V was shortened by 5 bases and J by 7 bases, with 15 bases between the two germline ends. Germline V gives CDR1 LNHDA, CDR2 SQIVND (reference sequence). As DNA, the CDR3 is TGTGCCAGTAGTCCTTTCCCGACAGCCAATTCACCCCTCCACTTT. Translating gives CASSPFPTANSPLHF.

The CDR3: CASSSRIESTEAFF. Here the CDR3 DNA reads TGTGCCAGCAGCTCCCGTATCGAGTCGACTGAAGCTTTCTTT. This chain uses TRBV7-8 with TRBJ1-1; D is unresolved. Germline CDR1 SGHVS, CDR2 FQNEAQ. The CDR3 consists of 14 residues. Trimming removed 4 bases at V and 5 bases at J, with 14 bases between.

V and J are TRBV7-2 and TRBJ2-2; TRBD1 might be the D (5 bases). V lost 2 bases and J 3 bases, leaving 10 bases between the germline ends. The CDR3 extends over 15 amino acids. Germline lookup yields CDR1 SGHTA and CDR2 FQGNSA. CDR3 sequence: CASSLLGVDTGELFF. The CDR3 DNA sequence: TGTGCCAGCAGCTTATTAGGGGTGGACACCGGGGAGCTGTTTTTT.

In DNA, the CDR3 is TGTGCCAGTAGTCCTCCGGGACAGGGGGCGACCCAGTACTTC. Amino acid sequence: CASSPPGQGATQYF. The chain is built from TRBV19 and TRBJ2-5; TRBD1 matches 12 bases. The CDR3 has 14 amino acids. Germline V gene sequence: CDR1 LNHDA, CDR2 SQIVND (reference sequence). V lost 5 bases, J lost 7 bases, and 5 bases stayed unmatched.

J is TRBJ2-3 and V is TRBV12-5; TRBD2 agrees at 11 bases. With 3 bases clipped from V and 8 bases from J, the junction kept 7 bases outside the gene matches. Germline V gene data show CDR1 as LGHNT and CDR2 as FRNRAP. The CDR3 contains 15 residues. The CDR3 here is CASGFSGGAVGTQYF. CDR3 coding DNA: TGTGCTAGTGGTTTTAGCGGGGGGGCAGTGGGTACGCAGTATTTT.

The rearrangement joins TRBV2 to TRBJ1-3, with a possible D match to TRBD1 (5 bases). The CDR3 totals 13 residues. V shed 8 bases and J shed 3 bases, with 11 bases lying between them. Germline V gene sequence: CDR1 SNHLY, CDR2 FYNNEI. Here the CDR3 reads CASAGSSGNTIYF. DNA for the CDR3: TGTGCCAGCGCAGGGTCTAGTGGAAACACCATATATTTT.

The rearrangement uses TRBV5-1 and TRBJ2-2; 8 bases fit TRBD1. Per germline, CDR1 SGHRS and CDR2 YFSETQ. V shed 4 bases, J shed 7 bases, and the junction held 9 bases outside the gene matches. The CDR3 runs 15 residues. The DNA for the CDR3 is TGCGCCAGCAGCGCCCGACAGGGGACCGTCGGGGAGCTGTTTTTT. This codes for CASSARQGTVGELFF.

The gene calls are TRBV2 and TRBJ2-5; 9 bases line up with TRBD1. Matching the DNA end better, TRBJ2-7 makes the J call doubtful. The CDR3 extends over 13 amino acids. The germline gives CDR1 SNHLY, CDR2 FYNNEI. In nucleotides, the CDR3 is TGTGCCAGCATTAGGGACAGGGACTACGAGCAGTACTTC. Translating gives CASIRDRDYEQYF.

The genes are TRBV7-8 and TRBJ1-4; D is unresolved. The germline V gene has CDR1 SGHVS and CDR2 FQNEAQ. The CDR3 is made up of 12 amino acids. V shed 4 bases and J shed 6 bases, with 6 bases lying between them. The DNA for the CDR3 is TGTGCCAGCAGCTCCAATTATGAAAAACTGTTTTTT. Protein sequence: CASSSNYEKLFF.

The chain joins TRBV7-9 to TRBJ1-1; TRBD1 might be the D (5 bases). There are 14 residues in the CDR3. Germline V gene lookup returns CDR1 SEHNR and CDR2 FQNEAQ (reference sequence). Trimming took off 1 base at V and 1 base at J, with 7 bases between the two ends. CDR3 DNA sequence: TGTGCCAGCAGCTTAGGACAGACGAACACTGAAGCTTTCTTT. Its translation: CASSLGQTNTEAFF.

The chain employs TRBV5-1 and TRBJ2-1, with TRBD1 identical over 8 bases. V shed 2 bases, J shed 2 bases, and the junction held 9 bases outside the gene matches. This CDR3 spans 17 amino acids. Per the germline V gene, CDR1 is SGHRS and CDR2 is YFSETQ. The CDR3 is CASSFRNRGSTYNEQFF. As DNA, the CDR3 is TGCGCCAGCAGCTTCCGAAACAGGGGGTCCACCTACAATGAGCAGTTCTTC.

This clone was recorded a few times. The chain couples TRBV4-3 to TRBJ1-4, with 10 bases identical to TRBD1. The CDR3 consists of 16 residues. V trimming: 3 bases; J trimming: 5 bases; junction bases outside the gene matches: 6. Germline V gene sequence: CDR1 LGHNA, CDR2 YSLEER. The CDR3 nucleotides are TGCGCCAGCAGCCAGGGACAGGGGAGGGGGAATGAAAAACTGTTTTTT. Translation: CASSQGQGRGNEKLFF.

This clone has a handful of counts. This chain links TRBV2 with TRBJ1-1; 10 bases align to TRBD1. Losses at the gene ends were 10 bases for V and 0 bases for J; bases not matched to a gene: 11. CDR1 SNHLY and CDR2 FYNNEI come from the germline V gene. This CDR3 spans 16 amino acids. CDR3 region: CATHPGQGNLNTEAFF. The DNA of the CDR3 is TGTGCCACCCACCCGGGACAGGGGAATTTGAACACTGAAGCTTTCTTT.

The rearrangement uses TRBV19 and TRBJ1-2; a possible D gene is TRBD1 (5 bases). This CDR3 comprises 16 residues. V lost 7 bases and J 5 bases, leaving 23 bases between the germline ends. Per germline, CDR1 LNHDA and CDR2 SQIVND (reference sequence). For the CDR3, the DNA is TGTGCCAGTACCCTGGCGGGCTCGCCAGGGAGGTATGGCTACACCTTC. Protein sequence: CASTLAGSPGRYGYTF.

J is TRBJ2-3 and V is TRBV7-3; D perhaps matches TRBD2 (5 bases). Germline V gene data show CDR1 as SGHTA and CDR2 as FQGTGA. This CDR3 is built from 14 residues. Trimming removed 5 bases from V and 0 bases from J, with 9 bases in between. CDR3 sequence reads: CASSVGSSTDTQYF. The CDR3 coding sequence is TGTGCCAGCAGCGTAGGGAGTAGCACAGATACGCAGTATTTT. Supplemented by reference TRBV7-3 and TRBJ2-3, the full variable domain reads GAGVSQTPSNKVTEKGKYVELRCDPISGHTALYWYRQSLGQGPEFLIYFQGTGAADDSGLPNDRFFAVRPEGSVSTLKIQRTERGDSAVYLCASSVGSSTDTQYFGPGTRLTVL.

The chain is built from TRBV5-6 and TRBJ2-3; a weak D match, TRBD2 (5 bases). There are 13 residues in the CDR3. Per germline, CDR1 SGHDT and CDR2 YYEEEE. V lost 0 bases, J lost 6 bases, and 8 bases lay in between. For the CDR3, the DNA is TGTGCCAGCAGCTTGGCCGGGGAGGATACGCAGTATTTT. This sequence encodes CASSLAGEDTQYF.

The gene calls are TRBV6-1 and TRBJ1-2, with a possible D match to TRBD1 (6 bases). This CDR3 is built from 14 residues. The V gene's germline CDR1 is MNHNS and CDR2 SASEGT. V lost 5 bases, J lost 4 bases, and 14 bases lay in between. The CDR3 DNA follows: TGTGCCAGCAGTTCCCCGGGAGGGGGCTATGGCTACACCTTC. Translation: CASSSPGGGYGYTF.